Reported below is one T cell receptor beta chain. Its specificity is unknown. The data were obtained in a study of response to subunit inactivated influenza vaccine. Study-level findings and limits: The authors suggested that every seasonal influenza vaccination recruits few new T cells.

This CDR3 is 17 amino acids long. V lost 4 bases and J lost 1, with 15 bases in between. CDR1 KGHDR and CDR2 SFDVKD come from the germline V gene. TCRdb ran MiXCR on the RT-PCR reads and lists one entry per CDR3 protein. The table lists 650,000 to 800,000 distinct CDR3 sequences, approximately 17% of them singletons. The chain combines TRBV24-1 with TRBJ2-2; TRBD1 or TRBD2 may be the D gene (5 bases each). The starting material was PBMCs from blood, obtained 4 to 6 days after vaccination. This TCR derives from a middle-aged man who received an inactivated influenza vaccine. This CDR3 is CATSEPPGTGNTGELFF. For the CDR3, the DNA is TGTGCCACCAGTGAACCCCCGGGAACAGGGAACACCGGGGAGCTGTTTTTT.